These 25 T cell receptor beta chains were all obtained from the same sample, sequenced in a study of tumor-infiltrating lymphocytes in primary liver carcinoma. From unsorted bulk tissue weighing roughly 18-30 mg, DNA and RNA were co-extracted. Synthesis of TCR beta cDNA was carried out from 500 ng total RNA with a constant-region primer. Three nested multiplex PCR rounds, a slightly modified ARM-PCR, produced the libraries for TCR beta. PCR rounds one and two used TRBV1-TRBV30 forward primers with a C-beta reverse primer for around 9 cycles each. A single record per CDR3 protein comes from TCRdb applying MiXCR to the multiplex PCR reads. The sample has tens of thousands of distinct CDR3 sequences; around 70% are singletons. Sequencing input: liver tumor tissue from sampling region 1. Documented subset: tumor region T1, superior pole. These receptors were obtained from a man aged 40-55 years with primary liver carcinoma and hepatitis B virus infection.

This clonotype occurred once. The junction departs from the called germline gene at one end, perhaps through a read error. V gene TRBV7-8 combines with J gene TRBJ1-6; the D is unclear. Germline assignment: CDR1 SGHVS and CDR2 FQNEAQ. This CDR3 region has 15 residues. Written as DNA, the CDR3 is TGTGTCAGCAGCTTAGGTCCGGGGATCGATTCACCCCTCCACTTT. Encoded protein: CVSSLGPGIDSPLHF.

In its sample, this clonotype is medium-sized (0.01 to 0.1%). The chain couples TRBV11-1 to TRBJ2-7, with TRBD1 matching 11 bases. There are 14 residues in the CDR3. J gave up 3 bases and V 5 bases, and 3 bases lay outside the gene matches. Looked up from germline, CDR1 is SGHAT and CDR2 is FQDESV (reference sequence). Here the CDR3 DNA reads TGTGCCAGCAGCCCTGGGACAGGGGGCTACGAGCAGTACTTC. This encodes CASSPGTGGYEQYF. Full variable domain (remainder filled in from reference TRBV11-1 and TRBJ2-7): EAEVAQSPRYKITEKSQAVAFWCDPISGHATLYWYRQILGQGPELLVQFQDESVVDDSQLPKDRFSAERLKGVDSTLKIQPAELGDSAMYLCASSPGTGGYEQYFGPGTRLTVT.

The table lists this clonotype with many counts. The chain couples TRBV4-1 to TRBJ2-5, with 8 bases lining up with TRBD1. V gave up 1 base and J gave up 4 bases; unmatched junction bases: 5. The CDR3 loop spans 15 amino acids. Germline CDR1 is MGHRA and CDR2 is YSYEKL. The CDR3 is CASSQARTGRETQYF. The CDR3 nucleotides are TGCGCCAGCAGCCAAGCCAGGACAGGGAGAGAGACCCAGTACTTC.

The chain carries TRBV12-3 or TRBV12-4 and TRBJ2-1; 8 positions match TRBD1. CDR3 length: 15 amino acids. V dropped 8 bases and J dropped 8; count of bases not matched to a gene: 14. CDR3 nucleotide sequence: TGTGCCAGCTCCATTGCTGCAGGGGGCACCGATGAGCAGTTCTTC. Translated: CASSIAAGGTDEQFF.

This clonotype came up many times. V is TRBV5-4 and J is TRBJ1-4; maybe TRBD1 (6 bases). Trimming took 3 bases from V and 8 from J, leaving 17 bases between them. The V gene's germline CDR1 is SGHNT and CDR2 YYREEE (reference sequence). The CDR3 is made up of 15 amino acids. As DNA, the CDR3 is TGTGCCAGCAGCTCGAGGACAGACTTGGAGGAAAAACTGTTTTTT. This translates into CASSSRTDLEEKLFF.

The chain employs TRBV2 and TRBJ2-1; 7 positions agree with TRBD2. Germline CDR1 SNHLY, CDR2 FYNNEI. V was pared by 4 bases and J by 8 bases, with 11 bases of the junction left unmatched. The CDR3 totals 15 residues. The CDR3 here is CASSAVAGVYDEQFF. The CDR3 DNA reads TGTGCCAGCAGTGCGGTTGCGGGAGTTTACGATGAGCAGTTCTTC. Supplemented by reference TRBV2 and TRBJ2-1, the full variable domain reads EPEVTQTPSHQVTQMGQEVILRCVPISNHLYFYWYRQILGQKVEFLVSFYNNEISEKSEIFDDQFSVERPDGSNFTLKIRSTKLEDSAMYFCASSAVAGVYDEQFFGPGTRLTVL.

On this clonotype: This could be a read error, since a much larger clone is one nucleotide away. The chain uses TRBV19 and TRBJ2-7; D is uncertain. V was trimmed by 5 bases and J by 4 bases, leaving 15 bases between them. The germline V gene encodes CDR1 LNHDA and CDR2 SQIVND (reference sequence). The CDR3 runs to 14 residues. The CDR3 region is CASSFRRAPYEQYF. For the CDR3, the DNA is TGTGCCAGTAGTTTCAGACGGGCGCCTTACGAGCAGTACTTC.

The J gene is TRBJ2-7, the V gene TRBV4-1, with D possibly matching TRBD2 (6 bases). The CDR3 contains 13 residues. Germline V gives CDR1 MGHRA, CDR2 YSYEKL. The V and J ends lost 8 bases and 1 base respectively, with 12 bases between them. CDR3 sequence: CASGHGGSYEQYF. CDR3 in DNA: TGCGCCAGCGGTCACGGGGGTTCCTACGAGCAGTACTTC.

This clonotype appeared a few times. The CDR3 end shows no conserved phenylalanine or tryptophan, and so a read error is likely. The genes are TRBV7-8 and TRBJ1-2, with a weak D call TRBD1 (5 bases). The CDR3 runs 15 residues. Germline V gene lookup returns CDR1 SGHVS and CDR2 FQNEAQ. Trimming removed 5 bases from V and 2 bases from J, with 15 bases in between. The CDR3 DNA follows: TGTGCCAGCAGCCCTCGGAGAGGGGTGAACTATGGCTACACCCTC. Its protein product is CASSPRRGVNYGYTL.

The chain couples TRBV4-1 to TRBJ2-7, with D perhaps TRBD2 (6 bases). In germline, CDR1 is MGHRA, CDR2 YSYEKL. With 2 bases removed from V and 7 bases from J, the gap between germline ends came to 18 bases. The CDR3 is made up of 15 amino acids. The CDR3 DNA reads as TGCGCCAGCAGCCAATATTTCCCTCCAAGCGGGGAGCAGTACTTC. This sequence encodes CASSQYFPPSGEQYF.

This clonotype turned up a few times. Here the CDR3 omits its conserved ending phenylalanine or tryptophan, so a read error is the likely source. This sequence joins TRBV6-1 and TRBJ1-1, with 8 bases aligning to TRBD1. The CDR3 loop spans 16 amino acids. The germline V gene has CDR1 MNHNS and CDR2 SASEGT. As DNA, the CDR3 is TGTGCTAGCAGTGAATTGGGAGGGACAGGCAACACTGAAGCTTTCCTT. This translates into CASSELGGTGNTEAFL.

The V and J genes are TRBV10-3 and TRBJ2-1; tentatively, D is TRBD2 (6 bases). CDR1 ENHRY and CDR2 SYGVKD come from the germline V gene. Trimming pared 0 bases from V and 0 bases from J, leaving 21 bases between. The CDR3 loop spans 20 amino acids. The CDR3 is CAISESPGRRATTSYNEQFF. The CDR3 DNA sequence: TGTGCCATCAGTGAGTCGCCCGGACGGAGGGCCACGACCTCCTACAATGAGCAGTTCTTC.

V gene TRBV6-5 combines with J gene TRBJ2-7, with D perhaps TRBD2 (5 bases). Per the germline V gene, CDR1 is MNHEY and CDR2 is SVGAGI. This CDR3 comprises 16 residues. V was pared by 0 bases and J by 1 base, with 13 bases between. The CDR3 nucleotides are TGTGCCAGCAGTTACTCGGTGACTACCAGATCCTACGAGCAGTACTTC. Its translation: CASSYSVTTRSYEQYF.

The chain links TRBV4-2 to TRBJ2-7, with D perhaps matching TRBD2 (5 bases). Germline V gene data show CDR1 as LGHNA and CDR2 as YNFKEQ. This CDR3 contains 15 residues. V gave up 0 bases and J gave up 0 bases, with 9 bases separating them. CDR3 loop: CASSQESGSSYEQYF. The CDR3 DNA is TGTGCCAGCAGCCAAGAAAGTGGGAGCTCCTACGAGCAGTACTTC.

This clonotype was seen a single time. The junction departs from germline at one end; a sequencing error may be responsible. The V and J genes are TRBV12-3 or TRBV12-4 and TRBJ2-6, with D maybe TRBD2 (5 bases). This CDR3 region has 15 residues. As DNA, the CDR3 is TGTGACAGCAGTTATGAGAGGGCTGGGGCCAACGTCCTGACTTTC. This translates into CDSSYERAGANVLTF.

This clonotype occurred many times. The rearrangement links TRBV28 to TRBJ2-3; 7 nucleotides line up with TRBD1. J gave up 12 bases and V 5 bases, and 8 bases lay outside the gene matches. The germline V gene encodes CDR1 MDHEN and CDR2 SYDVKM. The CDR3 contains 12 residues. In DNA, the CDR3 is TGTGCCAGCAGTCCGGGGACAGAGACCCAGTATTTT. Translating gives CASSPGTETQYF.

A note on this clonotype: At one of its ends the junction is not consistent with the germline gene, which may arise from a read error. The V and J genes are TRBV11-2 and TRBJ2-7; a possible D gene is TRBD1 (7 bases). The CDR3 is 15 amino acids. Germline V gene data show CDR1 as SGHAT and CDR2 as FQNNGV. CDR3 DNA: TGTGCCAGCAGCTGGCAGGGGGGACGAGGCTACGAGCAATACTTC. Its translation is CASSWQGGRGYEQYF.

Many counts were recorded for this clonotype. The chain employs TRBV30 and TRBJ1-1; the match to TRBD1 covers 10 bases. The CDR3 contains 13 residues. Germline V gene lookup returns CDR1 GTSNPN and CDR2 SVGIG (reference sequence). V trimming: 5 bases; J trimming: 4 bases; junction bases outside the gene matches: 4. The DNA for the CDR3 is TGTGCCTGGTGGACAGGGGGAGTCACTGAAGCTTTCTTT. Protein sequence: CAWWTGGVTEAFF.

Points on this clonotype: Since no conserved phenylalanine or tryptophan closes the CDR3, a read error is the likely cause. The CDR3 loop is CVSSEGKTYEQYL. The CDR3 nucleotides are TGTGTCAGCAGTGAGGGCAAAACCTACGAGCAGTACCTC. This rearrangement joins TRBV11-1 to TRBJ2-7; D might be TRBD2 (5 bases). This CDR3 comprises 13 residues. Germline-derived CDR1 and CDR2 are SGHAT and FQDESV (reference sequence).

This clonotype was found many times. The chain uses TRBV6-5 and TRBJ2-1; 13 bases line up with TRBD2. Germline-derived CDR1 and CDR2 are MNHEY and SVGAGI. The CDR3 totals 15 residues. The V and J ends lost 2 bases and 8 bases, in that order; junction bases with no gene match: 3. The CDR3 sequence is CASSYRTSGSHEQFF. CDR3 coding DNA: TGTGCCAGCAGTTACCGGACTAGCGGGAGCCATGAGCAGTTCTTC.

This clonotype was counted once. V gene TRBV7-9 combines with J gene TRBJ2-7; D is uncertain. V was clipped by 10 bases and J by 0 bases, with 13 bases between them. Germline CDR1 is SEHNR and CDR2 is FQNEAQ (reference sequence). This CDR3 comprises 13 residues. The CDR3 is CANGPSSSYEQYF. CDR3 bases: TGTGCCAACGGCCCATCCTCCTCCTACGAGCAGTACTTC.

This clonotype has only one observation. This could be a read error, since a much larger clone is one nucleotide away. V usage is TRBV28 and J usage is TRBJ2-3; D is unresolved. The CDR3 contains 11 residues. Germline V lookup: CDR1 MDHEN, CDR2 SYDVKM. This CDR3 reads CVSSIGDTQYF. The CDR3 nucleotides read TGTGTCAGCAGTATAGGAGATACGCAGTATTTT. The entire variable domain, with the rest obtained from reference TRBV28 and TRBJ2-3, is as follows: DVKVTQSSRYLVKRTGEKVFLECVQDMDHENMFWYRQDPGLGLRLIYFSYDVKMKEKGDIPEGYSVSREKKERFSLILESASTNQTSMYLCVSSIGDTQYFGPGTRLTVL.

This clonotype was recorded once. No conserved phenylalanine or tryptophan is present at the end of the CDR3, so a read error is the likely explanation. The CDR3 region has the DNA TGTGCCAGCAGCCCCGGGAGGTCGGAAGGGAAGAACAATGAGCAGTTCTCC. Translation: CASSPGRSEGKNNEQFS. The rearrangement links TRBV7-8 to TRBJ2-1, with 7 bases matching TRBD2. Germline CDR1 reads SGHVS; CDR2 reads FQNEAQ. The CDR3 loop spans 17 amino acids. The J segment lost 5 bases and the V segment lost 5 bases, leaving 15 bases of the junction unmatched.

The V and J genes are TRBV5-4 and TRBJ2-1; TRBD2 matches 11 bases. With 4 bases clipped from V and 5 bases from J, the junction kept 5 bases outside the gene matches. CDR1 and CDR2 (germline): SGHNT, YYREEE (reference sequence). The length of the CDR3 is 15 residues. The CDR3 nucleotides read TGTGCCAGCAGCACGGGACTAGCGGTAGACAATGAGCAGTTCTTC. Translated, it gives CASSTGLAVDNEQFF.

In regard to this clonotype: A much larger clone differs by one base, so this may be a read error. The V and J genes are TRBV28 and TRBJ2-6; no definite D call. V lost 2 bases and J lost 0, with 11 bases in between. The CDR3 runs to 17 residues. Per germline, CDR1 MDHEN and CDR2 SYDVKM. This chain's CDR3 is CASSLGVFVSGANVLTF. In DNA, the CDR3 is TGTGCCAGCAGTTTAGGTGTGTTCGTCTCTGGGGCCAACGTCCTGACTTTC.